This T cell receptor (beta chain) was captured by sequencing in a study of regulatory T cells in long-lasting Graves disease. General study results and limits: Persistent patients shared thousands of public clonotypes among themselves. Newly diagnosed patients shared fewer, at about a thousand.

The germline V gene has CDR1 MDHEN and CDR2 SYDVKM. The CDR3 extends over 15 amino acids. Germline trimming cut 4 bases from V and 4 bases from J; bases unmatched to any gene: 9. Arm-PCR of CDR3 regions and iRepertoire HTBI primers were the basis on which TCR beta libraries were built. TCRdb processed the multiplex PCR reads anew with MiXCR; each CDR3 protein has one entry. The top ten clones hold more than 20% of a sample with hundreds of thousands of distinct CDR3 sequences, 16% of them seen once. This clonotype has more than one count but fewer than ten. As yet, its antigen is unknown. Time point here: newly diagnosed GD, antithyroid drugs for less than 3 months. Making the TCR library involved RNA that had been extracted from PBMCs. The same data also went into a second study, on T cells in Graves' hyperthyroidism and ophthalmopathy. From that second work: The blood repertoire included most of the expanded thyroid clonotypes above 0.001.

The genes are TRBV28 and TRBJ1-2; TRBD1 aligns across 7 bases. The sample here was peripheral blood mononuclear cells (PBMCs), taken at new diagnosis, from a patient treated with antithyroid drugs. The TCR comes from a woman aged 35 to 60 with Graves disease. CDR3 in amino acids: CASSYRTGKGYGYTF. Written as DNA, the CDR3 is TGTGCCAGCAGTTATAGGACAGGCAAAGGCTATGGCTACACCTTC.